Listed below are T cell receptor beta chains from one sample, sequenced in a study of blood T cell repertoires in COVID-19. The protocol was immunoSEQ multiplex PCR, while the TCRdb copy is restricted to in-frame clones and leaves out a portion. Of a few hundred thousand clones listed, approximately 88% are singletons. The specimen was peripheral blood. These receptors were taken from a woman in her thirties with COVID-19, enrolled during active disease. CDR3s leave out the opening cysteine and the closing phenylalanine or tryptophan. Each record gives: V gene, CDR3 protein.

v_gene: TRBV6-1
CDR3aa: ASSEARIPQGSFSYGYT

v_gene: TRBV9
CDR3aa: ASSVGGPNSPLH

v_gene: TRBV5-1
CDR3aa: ASRWDRGSGNTIY

v_gene: TRBV4-2
CDR3aa: ASSQDPRGGQAGQF

v_gene: TRBV21-1
CDR3aa: ASISAGVLSDAAPQH

v_gene: TRBV4-1
CDR3aa: ASSQRVGQAGHTIY

v_gene: TRBV6-5
CDR3aa: ASTFYYGYT

v_gene: TRBV7-9
CDR3aa: ASSRGAGNTIY

v_gene: TRBV19
CDR3aa: ASSIDLGVEDNYGYT

v_gene: TRBV10-1
CDR3aa: ASSDPPGDTQY

v_gene: TRBV11-3
CDR3aa: ASSHSDGTGELF

v_gene: TRBV6-5
CDR3aa: ASTNGGSMNTEAF

v_gene: TRBV4-3
CDR3aa: ASSHKGRRGTEAF

v_gene: TRBV27
CDR3aa: ASSRDRFSNQPQH

v_gene: TRBV4-1
CDR3aa: ASSQVGENEQF

v_gene: TRBV5-1
CDR3aa: ASSPGAPRARPGEAF

v_gene: TRBV5-1
CDR3aa: ASSQGQGMTGNTIY

v_gene: TRBV6-5
CDR3aa: ASSPPGIDTEAF

v_gene: TRBV11-2
CDR3aa: ASSPFANTGELF

v_gene: TRBV2
CDR3aa: ASRGGGAGFNEQF

v_gene: TRBV20-1
CDR3aa: SASSARGITDTQY

v_gene: TRBV7-2
CDR3aa: ASSSRSTSGDKTDTQY

v_gene: TRBV6-5
CDR3aa: ASSVTGIVYGYT

v_gene: TRBV28
CDR3aa: ASRNLGTSGGAYQETQY

v_gene: TRBV28
CDR3aa: ASSLVGENTEAF

v_gene: TRBV2
CDR3aa: ASSVVLETQY

v_gene: TRBV7-8
CDR3aa: ASRTVLGQGFYEQY

v_gene: TRBV18
CDR3aa: ASSPDRRREGRSYNEQF

v_gene: TRBV5-4
CDR3aa: ASSFRQGFETQY

v_gene: TRBV6-5
CDR3aa: ASSPRTGFPYEQY

v_gene: TRBV2
CDR3aa: ASIPLGGYGYT

v_gene: TRBV5-4
CDR3aa: ASSPTGANVLT

v_gene: TRBV6-1
CDR3aa: ASRDRGLFGTEAF

v_gene: TRBV10-1
CDR3aa: ASPRPRPDTQY

v_gene: TRBV6-5
CDR3aa: ASGGLQETQY

v_gene: TRBV5-1
CDR3aa: ASSQRPTGDTEAF

v_gene: TRBV7-9
CDR3aa: ASSLVAARGEKLF

v_gene: TRBV12-3/TRBV12-4
CDR3aa: ASCISYEKLF

v_gene: TRBV2
CDR3aa: ASTAHRNANEQF

v_gene: TRBV4-3
CDR3aa: ASSLGQDPALTDTQY

v_gene: TRBV10-3
CDR3aa: AASNSLVSYEQY

v_gene: TRBV30
CDR3aa: AWRGDSWNTEAF

v_gene: TRBV3-1/TRBV3-2
CDR3aa: ASSQEVGAAYEQY

v_gene: TRBV10-3
CDR3aa: AISGTGADGYT

v_gene: TRBV11-3
CDR3aa: ASSLEGQGSYEQY

v_gene: TRBV7-6
CDR3aa: ASSLEQGRGASEQY